The T cell receptor (beta chain) described here comes from a study of T cell responses to AZD1222 COVID-19 vaccine. Regarding the study as a whole: Across the whole spike, CD4 TCRs peaked at regions 160-218 and 743-854. Possibly, clonal diversity was underestimated; donors were largely white British and included more females. Only after the peak T cell response were repertoires sampled.

Trimming at V came to 3 bases and at J to 2 bases, leaving 6 bases not matched to a gene. CDR1 MDHEN and CDR2 SYDVKM come from the germline V gene. CDR3 length: 15 amino acids. A word on this clone: The antigen is unknown.

Sequenced by immunoSEQ multiplex PCR; TCRdb stores in-frame clones only, minus some. Found here are roughly 150,000 clones, roughly 90% of them singletons; the top ten hold about 4.2%. Sequencing used peripheral blood, obtained on day 0 of AZD1222 vaccination. The rearrangement uses TRBV28 and TRBJ1-2; 7 bases agree with TRBD1. The receptor was derived from an adult in good health. CDR3 DNA sequence: TGTGCCAGCAGTTTCCTCGGGACAGTAAACTATGGCTACACCTTC. Residues: CASSFLGTVNYGYTF.